This TCR beta chain was recovered during a study of T-cell memory formation after mild COVID-19. Study results and limitations: Cross-reactive memory appears to have joined, as suggested by some responding clones showing up in pre-infection memory. CM and EM subsets held most contracting CD4+ clones; EMRA held CD8+ ones. Later expanders leaned toward CD4+, whereas clones contracting from day 15 to 85 were balanced CD4/CD8.

This clonotype has more than one count but fewer than ten. Its antigen is not known. The CDR3 is 15 residues long. Germline V CDR1 and CDR2: SGHTS, YDEGEE. The V end was cut by 3 bases, the J end by 0 bases, with 10 bases between. A 5'RACE reaction primed in the constant segment made cDNA libraries of TCR alpha and TCR beta, and these carried sample barcodes and UMIs. TCRdb ran MiXCR on the 5' RACE reads and lists one entry per CDR3 protein. The table lists around 250,000 distinct CDR3 sequences, 8% to 9.5% of them singletons. The TCR was taken from a man younger than 35 who had mild COVID-19 (a few samples of this study predate the infection). Cell type and time point are not known. V gene TRBV5-8 combines with J gene TRBJ1-5, with D possibly TRBD1 on 6 matching bases. The material sequenced was PBMCs or a T cell subset sorted from them (not recorded which). CDR3 amino acids: CASSSGAYSNQPQHF. The DNA of the CDR3 is TGTGCCAGCAGCTCGGGGGCTTATAGCAATCAGCCCCAGCATTTT.